This record concerns one T cell receptor beta chain sequence. CDR1 and CDR2 from the germline V gene are SQVTM and ANQGSEA. With 4 bases removed from V and 2 bases from J, the gap between germline ends came to 9 bases. The CDR3 has 13 amino acids. This record belongs to a study of CD8 T cells in Susac syndrome. Sequencing of TCR beta was performed on blood CD8+ T cells and on blood CD4+ T cells. The TEMRA cells underwent FACS enrichment, while the CD8+ and CD4+ T cells underwent negative isolation. The authors reverse transcribed roughly 0.5 to 1 ug RNA with random hexamers. With immunoSEQ multiplex PCR, TCR beta CDR3 was amplified across 54 Vbeta and 13 Jbeta. TCRdb used MiXCR to reprocess the immunoSEQ multiplex PCR reads, holding one entry per CDR3 protein. The data contain about 210,000 distinct CDR3 sequences, about 93% of them singletons.

The sequenced sample was CD4+ T cells from PBMCs. V gene TRBV29-1 combines with J gene TRBJ1-5; D gene unclear. The receptor was isolated from a human donor in good health. CDR3 region: CSVGLDGNQPQHF. In DNA form, the CDR3 reads TGCAGCGTTGGGCTGGATGGCAATCAGCCCCAGCATTTT.